The T cell receptor (beta chain) under discussion was sequenced for a study of blood T cell repertoires in COVID-19. Looking at the study overall: From the United States, Italy and Spain came samples of acute and convalescent COVID-19. PBMCs, B-cell-depleted T cells, or T cells provided the cDNA or gDNA that made up the material.

Germline V CDR1 and CDR2: SGHRS, YFSETQ. This CDR3 region has 19 residues. Trimming removed 0 bases from V and 1 base from J; junction bases left unmatched: 9. Original processing notes: Estimated nucleated cell counts came from reference gene primer amplification. Assay: immunoSEQ multiplex PCR; the TCRdb copy retains only in-frame clones and omits some. That table supplies the V and J calls and clone size; D and trimming were determined from the DNA. The sample has more than 150,000 clones, more than 70% seen once. The chain recombines TRBV5-1 with TRBJ2-3; TRBD1 agrees at 12 bases. The source material was peripheral blood. The source of this sequence is a woman aged 80 or over with active or convalescent COVID-19. The CDR3 region is CASSLGSGTGGAGTDTQYF. CDR3 DNA: TGCGCCAGCAGCTTGGGCTCCGGGACAGGGGGCGCCGGCACAGATACGCAGTATTTT.